The 11 T cell receptor beta chains given below trace back to one sample, sequenced in a study of control samples from healthy donors and cancer patients. The table came from immunoSEQ multiplex PCR; TCRdb's copy has only in-frame clones and leaves some out. Of 150,000 to 200,000 clones listed, roughly 94% are singletons. Sample: blood. The receptors come from a woman in her late teens or twenties in good health.

This clone was recorded once. The J gene is TRBJ1-6, the V gene TRBV6-6, with a tentative D call TRBD1 (6 bases). The CDR3 length is 13 residues. Trimming shortened V by 4 bases and J by 10 bases, and 11 bases separated the two germline ends. The germline gives CDR1 MNHNY, CDR2 SVGAGI (reference sequence). CDR3 protein: CASSWTDNSPLHF. The DNA of the CDR3 is TGTGCCAGCAGTTGGACAGACAACTCACCCCTCCACTTT.

The sample holds one count of this clone. The chain couples TRBV12-5 to TRBJ1-1; D is uncertain. The V end lost 1 base, the J end lost 10 bases, and 13 bases lay between the germline ends. The CDR3 covers 13 residues. Germline V gene data show CDR1 as LGHNT and CDR2 as FRNRAP. The CDR3 DNA follows: TGTGCTAGTGGTTTGGAGGCCTGGGTTCCAGCTTTCTTT. This translates into CASGLEAWVPAFF.

A remark on this clone: One junction end does not reproduce the germline sequence, and a read error may be involved. The chain uses TRBV27 and TRBJ2-5; the match to TRBD1 covers 7 bases. Germline loops: CDR1 MNHEY, CDR2 SMNVEV (reference sequence). The CDR3 covers 15 residues. CDR3 nucleotides: TGTGCCAGCAGTAGGAAACTAGGGGGCTGGGAGATCCAGTACTTC. Protein product: CASSRKLGGWEIQYF.

The J gene is TRBJ1-1, the V gene TRBV5-1; the match to TRBD1 covers 8 bases. V shed 3 bases and J 10 bases; nucleotides not matched to a gene: 8. Germline V gives CDR1 SGHRS, CDR2 YFSETQ. The CDR3 length is 13 residues. The CDR3 DNA is TGCGCCAGCAGCTCCCCGGACAGGGTTTCAGCTTTCTTT. Protein: CASSSPDRVSAFF.

The V gene is TRBV6-2 or TRBV6-3, the J gene TRBJ2-5; D unresolved. Trimming shortened V by 5 bases and J by 1 base, and 2 bases separated the two germline ends. Germline-derived CDR1 and CDR2 are MNHEY and SVGEGT. This CDR3 spans 11 amino acids. In DNA form, the CDR3 reads TGTGCCAGCAGTACCCAAGAGACCCAGTACTTC. Its translation: CASSTQETQYF.

This sequence joins TRBV29-1 and TRBJ2-7; 8 bases align to TRBD1. The CDR3 spans 17 residues. Germline loops: CDR1 SQVTM, CDR2 ANQGSEA. With V trimmed by 3 bases and J by 1 base, 14 bases remained unmatched. The CDR3 loop reads CSVEFAGGSTGSYEQYF. The CDR3 coding sequence is TGCAGCGTTGAGTTCGCAGGGGGCAGCACGGGATCCTACGAGCAGTACTTC.

V is TRBV5-8 and J is TRBJ1-4; D is ambiguous. The length of the CDR3 is 12 residues. Trimming cost V 5 bases and J 8 bases, with 10 bases left between them. Germline lookup yields CDR1 SGHTS and CDR2 YDEGEE. DNA of the CDR3: TGTGCCAGCAGACGACAAGGAGAAAAACTGTTTTTT. Translation gives CASRRQGEKLFF.

The chain recombines TRBV28 with TRBJ1-2; TRBD1 might be the D (6 bases). This CDR3 is 12 amino acids long. V was pared by 5 bases and J by 6 bases, with 10 bases between. The germline gives CDR1 MDHEN, CDR2 SYDVKM. CDR3 nucleotide sequence: TGTGCCAGCAGTGCGAGACAGGATGGCTACACCTTC. This translates into CASSARQDGYTF.

The chain links TRBV6-5 to TRBJ1-4; no clear D gene. Looked up from germline, CDR1 is MNHEY and CDR2 is SVGAGI. V was shortened by 4 bases and J by 4 bases, with 10 bases between the two germline ends. There are 14 residues in the CDR3. The CDR3 is CASSSREVNEKLFF. The CDR3 nucleotides are TGTGCCAGCAGTTCCCGGGAGGTTAATGAAAAACTGTTTTTT.

This rearrangement joins TRBV28 to TRBJ1-2; no clear D gene. V lost 6 bases and J 5 bases, leaving 22 bases between the germline ends. CDR1 MDHEN and CDR2 SYDVKM come from the germline V gene. The CDR3 length is 16 residues. CDR3 nucleotides: TGTGCCAGCAGAATTACCGGGCAGTACCTTATGTATGGCTACACCTTC. Its protein product is CASRITGQYLMYGYTF.

CDR3 bases: TGTGCCAGCAACTCCGGGGACACCATATATTTT. Its protein product is CASNSGDTIYF. The gene calls are TRBV12-3 or TRBV12-4 and TRBJ1-3; D gene uncertain. CDR3 size: 11 residues. Trimming removed 7 bases from V and 8 bases from J, with 9 bases in between.